This T cell receptor beta chain was recorded in a study of blood T cell repertoires in COVID-19. This clone has just a few counts. Methods used by the authors: Amplification with reference gene primers provided the estimates of nucleated cell counts. Repertoires were generated with immunoSEQ multiplex PCR, while TCRdb's copy carries only in-frame clones and drops some. Clone size and the V and J calls come from that table; the DNA yielded D and trimming. The table has 150,000 to 200,000 clones, approximately 88% seen once. This TCR derives from an elderly woman with active or convalescent COVID-19. The sequencing input was peripheral blood.

CDR3 coding DNA: TGTGCCAGCAGTGAGACAGGGGTTCGGCAGCCCCAGCATTTT. Protein sequence: CASSETGVRQPQHF. J is TRBJ1-5 and V is TRBV2, with TRBD1 matching over 8 bases. The germline V gene encodes CDR1 SNHLY and CDR2 FYNNEI. This CDR3 is 14 amino acids long. V lost 3 bases to trimming and J lost 7 bases; unmatched junction nucleotides: 5.